The next 22 T cell receptor beta chains were all read from a single sample in a study of blood T cell repertoires in COVID-19. Using immunoSEQ multiplex PCR, the repertoire was profiled, and TCRdb retains in-frame clones only, with some absent. The sample has more than 95,000 clones, approximately 90% seen once; the top ten hold about 1.7%. The sequenced sample was peripheral blood. The receptors were gathered from a man between 60 and 70 years old with acute or convalescent COVID-19.

The chain uses TRBV11-2 and TRBJ2-7; D unresolved. CDR3 length: 16 residues. Looked up from germline, CDR1 is SGHAT and CDR2 is FQNNGV. V was shortened by 4 bases and J by 6 bases, with 22 bases between the two germline ends. The CDR3 DNA sequence: TGTGCCAGCAGCTCCCATACCGGGTCAATCTCCCGCGAGCAGTACGTC. This codes for CASSSHTGSISREQYV.

The genes are TRBV5-6 and TRBJ2-7, with no clear D. Germline CDR1 SGHDT, CDR2 YYEEEE. V was clipped by 0 bases and J by 2 bases, with 6 bases between them. The CDR3 consists of 13 residues. CDR3 in amino acids: CASSLESPYEQYF. The DNA for the CDR3 is TGTGCCAGCAGCTTGGAGAGTCCCTACGAGCAGTACTTC.

The rearrangement links TRBV15 to TRBJ2-1, with TRBD1 identical over 9 bases. The CDR3 is 14 amino acids. The trim removed 3 bases at V and 6 bases at J, leaving 3 bases unmatched. Germline V gene data show CDR1 as LNHNV and CDR2 as YYDKDF (reference sequence). Written as DNA, the CDR3 is TGTGCCACCAGCAGGGGGGACAGGGCCAATGAGCAGTTCTTC. This gives the protein CATSRGDRANEQFF.

The rearrangement links TRBV7-9 to TRBJ2-2; 12 bases match TRBD1. Unmatched junction bases numbered 11, after V lost 4 bases and J lost 5 bases. This CDR3 region has 18 residues. Germline CDR1 SEHNR, CDR2 FQNEAQ (reference sequence). The CDR3 region is CASSYRPGQGAGTGELFF. CDR3 nucleotide sequence: TGTGCCAGCAGCTACAGACCGGGACAGGGGGCGGGAACCGGGGAGCTGTTTTTT.

This clone was observed a single time. The J gene is TRBJ1-1, the V gene TRBV30, with D hard to call. Germline assignment: CDR1 GTSNPN and CDR2 SVGIG (reference sequence). CDR3 size: 12 residues. V was pared by 3 bases and J by 1 base, with 6 bases between. This chain's CDR3 is CAWRAGNTEAFF. CDR3 DNA sequence: TGTGCCTGGAGAGCAGGGAACACTGAAGCTTTCTTT.

This chain links TRBV10-3 with TRBJ2-4, with D possibly matching TRBD1 (5 bases). The V gene's germline CDR1 is ENHRY and CDR2 SYGVKD. Deletions cut 3 bases from V and 1 base from J, with 10 bases between. The CDR3 spans 15 residues. CDR3 coding DNA: TGTGCCATCAGTGACCTCCAGGGTGCCAAAAACATTCAGTACTTC. Its protein product is CAISDLQGAKNIQYF.

J is TRBJ1-1 and V is TRBV5-4; D may be TRBD1 (5 bases). V was cut by 4 bases and J by 5 bases, with 18 bases left in between. The CDR3 spans 15 residues. Germline V CDR1 and CDR2: SGHNT, YYREEE (reference sequence). The DNA for the CDR3 is TGTGCCAGCAGCCCAGCTAAGGGGCGGCCGACTGAAGCTTTCTTT. Encoded protein: CASSPAKGRPTEAFF.

With respect to this clone: Within the sample, other DNA sequences also encode this same CDR3. This sequence joins TRBV5-1 and TRBJ1-1; D call uncertain. V lost 4 bases, J lost 2 bases, and 12 bases lay in between. Per the germline V gene, CDR1 is SGHRS and CDR2 is YFSETQ. CDR3 size: 14 residues. The CDR3, as DNA: TGCGCCAGCAGCCTTGGAGCGGTAAACACTGAAGCTTTCTTT. Translating gives CASSLGAVNTEAFF.

The chain recombines TRBV9 with TRBJ2-5; 7 bases fit TRBD1. V lost 3 bases and J lost 2; bases outside the gene matches: 4. Germline V gene lookup returns CDR1 SGDLS and CDR2 YYNGEE. This CDR3 is 14 amino acids long. The CDR3 sequence: CASSARQGQETQYF. The CDR3 nucleotides read TGTGCCAGCAGCGCCAGACAGGGACAAGAGACCCAGTACTTC.

In this sample, this clone turned up a few times. This chain uses TRBV6-4 with TRBJ2-1; D is undetermined. The length of the CDR3 is 14 residues. Germline CDR1 reads MRHNA; CDR2 reads SNTAGT. Trimming shortened V by 4 bases and J by 2 bases, and 9 bases separated the two germline ends. The CDR3 coding sequence is TGTGCCAGCAGTGCGCAGATCCCCTACAATGAGCAGTTCTTC. Amino acid sequence: CASSAQIPYNEQFF.

The chain carries TRBV4-1 and TRBJ1-4, with TRBD1 matching over 9 bases. Germline V lookup: CDR1 MGHRA, CDR2 YSYEKL. CDR3 size: 21 residues. V was pared by 0 bases and J by 0 bases, with 14 bases of the junction left unmatched. Written as DNA, the CDR3 is TGCGCCAGCAGCCAAGAACCGCCGGACAGGGGAGGCTTTCCAACTAATGAAAAACTGTTTTTT. Translation: CASSQEPPDRGGFPTNEKLFF.

V gene TRBV15 combines with J gene TRBJ1-5; no definite D call. Germline V CDR1 and CDR2: LNHNV, YYDKDF (reference sequence). Trimming shortened V by 0 bases and J by 6 bases, and 6 bases separated the two germline ends. The CDR3 is 13 residues long. Here the CDR3 reads CATSRDGFQPQHF. The CDR3, as DNA: TGTGCCACCAGCAGAGACGGGTTTCAGCCCCAGCATTTT.

A single count supports this clone. The CDR3 coding sequence is TGTGCCAGCAGTTCGGACAGGGGGAGGGAGACCCAGTACTTC. Its protein product is CASSSDRGRETQYF. This rearrangement joins TRBV3-1 (or the pseudogene TRBV3-2) to TRBJ2-5, with 10 bases fitting TRBD1. Germline V gene lookup returns CDR1 LGHDT and CDR2 YNNKEL (reference sequence). V was pared by 6 bases and J by 5 bases, with 6 bases of the junction left unmatched. This CDR3 is 14 amino acids long.

This chain uses TRBV14 with TRBJ1-4, with 7 bases fitting TRBD1. This CDR3 comprises 16 residues. CDR1 is SGHDN and CDR2 is FVKESK in the germline V gene. Trimming removed 4 bases from V and 3 bases from J; junction bases left unmatched: 8. CDR3 DNA: TGTGCCAGCAGCCCGGTGACAGGGCGGGCTAATGAAAAACTGTTTTTT. Translation: CASSPVTGRANEKLFF.

The chain has TRBV6-5 and TRBJ1-2; the D gene is possibly TRBD1 (5 bases). Germline values: CDR1 MNHEY, CDR2 SVGAGI. The CDR3 has 14 residues. Trimming took off 0 bases at V and 14 bases at J, with 19 bases between the two ends. CDR3 amino acids: CASSYSRSPGGRTF. The CDR3, as DNA: TGTGCCAGCAGTTACTCACGTTCTCCGGGGGGTAGGACCTTC.

The J gene is TRBJ1-2, the V gene TRBV5-1; D may be TRBD1 (5 bases). V was pared by 1 base and J by 5 bases, with 9 bases between. Germline loops: CDR1 SGHRS, CDR2 YFSETQ. The CDR3 totals 13 residues. The CDR3 bases are TGCGCCAGCAGCTTGCAGGGCGAATATGGCTACACCTTC. Translation gives CASSLQGEYGYTF.

V and J are TRBV12-3 or TRBV12-4 and TRBJ2-7, with a possible D match to TRBD1 (6 bases). This CDR3 has 13 residues. Trimming took 3 bases from V and 4 from J, leaving 10 bases between them. Here the CDR3 reads CASSFGTRYEQYV. In DNA, the CDR3 is TGTGCCAGCAGTTTCGGGACAAGGTACGAGCAGTACGTC.

The V gene is TRBV7-9, the J gene TRBJ1-1, with D unclear. V gave up 10 bases and J gave up 3 bases, with 12 bases separating them. Germline V CDR1 and CDR2: SEHNR, FQNEAQ (reference sequence). The CDR3 has 12 residues. CDR3 bases: TGTGCCACCAGTCGACTTTACACTGAAGCTTTCTTT. It translates to CATSRLYTEAFF.

The V call is TRBV2, the J call TRBJ2-2; D gene uncertain. The V gene's germline CDR1 is SNHLY and CDR2 FYNNEI. The CDR3 runs to 14 residues. V lost 2 bases and J 5 bases, leaving 9 bases between the germline ends. CDR3 in DNA: TGTGCCAGCAGTGAAAACAGTCGGACCGGGGAGCTGTTTTTT. As protein: CASSENSRTGELFF.

J is TRBJ1-1 and V is TRBV7-9; D might be TRBD1 (6 bases). V was pared by 5 bases and J by 8 bases, with 18 bases between. The CDR3 spans 14 residues. Germline CDR1 reads SEHNR; CDR2 reads FQNEAQ (reference sequence). CDR3 nucleotides: TGTGCCAGCAGCCCCCAAACCGACAGGCGCGAAGCTTTCTTT. Amino acids: CASSPQTDRREAFF.

This chain joins TRBV5-6 and TRBJ1-2; 8 nucleotides match TRBD1. Germline V gives CDR1 SGHDT, CDR2 YYEEEE. This CDR3 comprises 15 residues. V lost 2 bases, J lost 5 bases, and 8 bases stayed unmatched. This CDR3 reads CASSLGQGAWYGYTF. In DNA form, the CDR3 reads TGTGCCAGCAGCTTAGGGCAGGGGGCATGGTATGGCTACACCTTC.

The V gene is TRBV10-2, the J gene TRBJ1-1; 7 bases are a match to TRBD1. The CDR3 contains 13 residues. CDR1 and CDR2 from the germline V gene are WSHSY and SAAADI. V gave up 7 bases and J gave up 0 bases; unmatched junction bases: 2. The CDR3 is CASKGQLNTEAFF. CDR3 DNA sequence: TGCGCCAGCAAGGGACAGCTGAACACTGAAGCTTTCTTT.